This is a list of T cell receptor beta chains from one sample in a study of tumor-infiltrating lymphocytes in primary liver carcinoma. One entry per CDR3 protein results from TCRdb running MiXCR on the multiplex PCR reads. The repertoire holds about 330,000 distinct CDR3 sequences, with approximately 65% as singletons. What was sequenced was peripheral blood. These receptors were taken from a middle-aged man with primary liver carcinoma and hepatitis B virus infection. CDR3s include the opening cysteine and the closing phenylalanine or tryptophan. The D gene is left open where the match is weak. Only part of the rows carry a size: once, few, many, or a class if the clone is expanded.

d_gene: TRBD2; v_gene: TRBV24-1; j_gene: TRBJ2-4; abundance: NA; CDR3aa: CATSDSGLAGVKNIQYF; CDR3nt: TGTGCCACCAGTGATTCCGGACTAGCGGGAGTCAAAAACATTCAGTACTTC
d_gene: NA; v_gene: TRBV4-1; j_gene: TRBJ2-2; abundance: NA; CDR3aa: CASNQAFGPNTGELFF; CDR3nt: TGCGCCAGCAACCAAGCCTTCGGACCGAACACCGGGGAGCTGTTTTTT
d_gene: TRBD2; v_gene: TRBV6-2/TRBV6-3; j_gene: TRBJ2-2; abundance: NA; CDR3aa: CASSPAPGGYLTGEMFF; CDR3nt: TGTGCCAGCAGTCCCGCCCCCGGGGGGTATTTGACCGGGGAGATGTTTTTT
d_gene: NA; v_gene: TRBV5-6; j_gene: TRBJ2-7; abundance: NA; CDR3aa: CASRLALAGSYEQYF; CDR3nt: TGTGCCAGCAGGTTAGCCCTGGCAGGGTCCTACGAGCAGTACTTC
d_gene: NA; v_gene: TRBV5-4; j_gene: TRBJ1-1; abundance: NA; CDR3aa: CASSLARQEVFF; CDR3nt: TGTGCCAGCAGCTTGGCCCGGCAAGAAGTTTTCTTT
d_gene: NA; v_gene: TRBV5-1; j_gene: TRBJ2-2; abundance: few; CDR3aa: CASSFQANTGELFF; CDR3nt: TGCGCCAGCAGCTTCCAGGCAAACACCGGGGAGCTGTTTTTT
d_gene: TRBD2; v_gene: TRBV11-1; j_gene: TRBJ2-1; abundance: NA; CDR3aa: CASSLGLADCNGQFF; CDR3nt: TGTGCCAGCAGCCTTGGACTAGCGGACTGCAATGGGCAGTTCTTC
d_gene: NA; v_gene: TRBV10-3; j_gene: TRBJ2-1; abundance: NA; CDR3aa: CAISDVTSWRGHEQFF; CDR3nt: TGTGCCATCAGTGACGTGACTAGCTGGAGGGGGCATGAGCAGTTCTTC
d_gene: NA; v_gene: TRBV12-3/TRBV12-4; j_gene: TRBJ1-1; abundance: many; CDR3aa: CASLGITNTEAFF; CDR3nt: TGTGCCAGCCTAGGGATTACCAACACTGAAGCTTTCTTT
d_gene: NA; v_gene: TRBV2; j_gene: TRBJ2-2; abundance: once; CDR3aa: CASSVRGGYTGELFF; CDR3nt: TGTGCCAGCAGTGTTAGGGGAGGATACACCGGGGAGCTGTTTTTT
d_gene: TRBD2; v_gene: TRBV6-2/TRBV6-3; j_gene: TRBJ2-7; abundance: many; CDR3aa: CASSYGLAGVREQYF; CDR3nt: TGTGCCAGCAGTTACGGACTAGCGGGAGTTCGCGAGCAGTACTTC
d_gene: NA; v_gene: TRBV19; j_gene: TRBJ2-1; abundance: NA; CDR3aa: CATQGSTYNEQFF; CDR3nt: TGTGCTACCCAGGGCTCGACCTACAATGAGCAGTTCTTC
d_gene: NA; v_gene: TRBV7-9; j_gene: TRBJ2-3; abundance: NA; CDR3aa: CASSLAIGTQYF; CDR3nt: TGTGCCAGCAGCTTAGCTATCGGTACGCAGTATTTT
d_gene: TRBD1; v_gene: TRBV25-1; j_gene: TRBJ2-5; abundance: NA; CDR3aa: CACSESMGQGGDETQYF; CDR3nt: TGTGCCTGCAGTGAATCTATGGGACAGGGTGGCGACGAGACCCAGTACTTC
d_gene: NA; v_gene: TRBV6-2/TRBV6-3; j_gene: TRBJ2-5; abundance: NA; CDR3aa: CANSGHRGGTQYF; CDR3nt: TGTGCAAACAGCGGCCACAGGGGAGGGACCCAGTACTTC
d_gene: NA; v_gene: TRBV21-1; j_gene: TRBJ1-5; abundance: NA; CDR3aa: CASSHGQGKQPQHF; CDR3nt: TGTGCCAGCAGTCACGGACAGGGGAAACAGCCCCAGCATTTT
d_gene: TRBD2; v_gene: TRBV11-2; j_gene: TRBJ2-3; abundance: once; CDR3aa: CASSFIGATSGRITQYF; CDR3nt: TGTGCCAGCAGCTTCATCGGAGCTACTAGCGGGAGAATTACGCAGTATTTT
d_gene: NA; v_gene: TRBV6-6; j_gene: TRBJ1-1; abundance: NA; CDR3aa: CASSMAGRNTEAFF; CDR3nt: TGTGCCAGCAGCATGGCCGGGAGGAACACTGAAGCTTTCTTT
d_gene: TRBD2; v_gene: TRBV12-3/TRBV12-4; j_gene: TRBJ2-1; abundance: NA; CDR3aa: CASSNYVGASGSPLNEQFF; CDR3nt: TGTGCCAGCAGTAACTACGTCGGAGCTAGCGGGAGTCCCTTAAATGAGCAGTTCTTC
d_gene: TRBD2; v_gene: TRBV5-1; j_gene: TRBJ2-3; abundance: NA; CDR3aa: CATRRDYRSNTDTQYF; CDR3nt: TGCGCCACCCGCCGGGACTACAGGTCTAACACAGATACGCAGTATTTT
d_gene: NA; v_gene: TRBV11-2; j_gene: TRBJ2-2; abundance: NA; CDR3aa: CASSYWVAGELLF; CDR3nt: TGTGCCAGCAGCTATTGGGTGGCCGGGGAGCTGCTTTTT
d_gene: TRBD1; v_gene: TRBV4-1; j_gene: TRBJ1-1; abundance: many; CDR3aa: CASSRNGQEQAFF; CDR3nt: TGCGCCAGCAGCCGAAACGGACAGGAACAAGCTTTCTTT
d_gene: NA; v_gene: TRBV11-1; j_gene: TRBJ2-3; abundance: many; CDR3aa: CASSPGRSTDTQYF; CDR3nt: TGTGCCAGCAGTCCCGGGAGAAGCACAGATACGCAGTATTTT
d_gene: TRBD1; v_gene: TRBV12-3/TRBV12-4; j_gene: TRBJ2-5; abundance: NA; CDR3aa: CASSLADRAQYF; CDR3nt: TGTGCCAGCAGTTTAGCCGACAGGGCCCAGTACTTC
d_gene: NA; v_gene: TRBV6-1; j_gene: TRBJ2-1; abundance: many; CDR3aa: CASRETSYSYNEQFF; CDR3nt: TGTGCCAGCAGAGAAACTAGCTACTCCTACAATGAGCAGTTCTTC
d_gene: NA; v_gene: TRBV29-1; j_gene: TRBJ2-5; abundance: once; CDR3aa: CGATTRQETLYF; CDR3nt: TGCGGCGCGACGACCCGTCAAGAGACCCTGTACTTC
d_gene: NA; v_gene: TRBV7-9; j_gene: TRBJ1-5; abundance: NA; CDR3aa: CASSLATHGNQPQHF; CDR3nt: TGTGCCAGCAGCTTAGCCACTCATGGCAATCAGCCCCAGCATTTT
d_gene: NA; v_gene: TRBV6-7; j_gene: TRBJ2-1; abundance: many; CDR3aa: CASSYSTFTSEQFF; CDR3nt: TGTGCCAGCAGTTACTCTACCTTTACGTCTGAGCAGTTCTTC
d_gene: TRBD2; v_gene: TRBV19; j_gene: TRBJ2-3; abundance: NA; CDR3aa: CASSIITPSGPDTQYF; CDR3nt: TGTGCCAGTAGTATAATTACTCCTAGCGGGCCAGATACGCAGTATTTT
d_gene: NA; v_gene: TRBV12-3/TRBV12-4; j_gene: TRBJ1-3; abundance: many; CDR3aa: CASEGSVNTIYF; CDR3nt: TGTGCCAGTGAGGGTTCCGTAAACACCATATATTTT
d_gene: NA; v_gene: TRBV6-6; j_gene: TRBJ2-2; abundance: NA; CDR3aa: CASSSGRNTGELLF; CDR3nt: TGTGCCAGTAGTTCGGGACGGAACACCGGGGAGCTGCTTTTT
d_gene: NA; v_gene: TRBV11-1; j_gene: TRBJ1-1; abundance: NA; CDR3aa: CAGSHQNIEAFF; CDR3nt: TGTGCCGGCTCCCACCAGAACATTGAAGCTTTCTTT
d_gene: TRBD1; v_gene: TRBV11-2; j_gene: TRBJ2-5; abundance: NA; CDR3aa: CASSFSGGTETQYF; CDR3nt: TGTGCCAGTAGCTTCTCAGGGGGCACGGAGACCCAGTACTTC
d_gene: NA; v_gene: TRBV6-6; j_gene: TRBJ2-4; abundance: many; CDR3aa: CASPQGVNDIQYF; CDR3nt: TGTGCCAGCCCCCAGGGAGTTAATGACATTCAGTACTTC
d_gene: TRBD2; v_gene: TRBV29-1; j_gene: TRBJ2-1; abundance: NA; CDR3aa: CSVGWTSGGNEQFF; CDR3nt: TGCAGCGTAGGGTGGACTAGCGGTGGGAATGAGCAGTTCTTC
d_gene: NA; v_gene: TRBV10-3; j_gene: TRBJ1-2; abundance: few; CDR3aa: CAISDFMGNYGYTF; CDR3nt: TGTGCCATCAGTGATTTTATGGGGAACTATGGCTACACCTTC
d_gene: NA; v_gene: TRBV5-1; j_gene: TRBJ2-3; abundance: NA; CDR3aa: CASSLVSASTDTQYF; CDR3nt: TGCGCCAGCAGCTTGGTATCAGCCAGCACAGATACGCAGTATTTT
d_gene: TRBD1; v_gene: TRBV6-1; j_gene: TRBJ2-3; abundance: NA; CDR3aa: CAGSETGANTQYF; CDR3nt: TGTGCCGGCAGTGAAACAGGGGCCAATACGCAGTATTTT
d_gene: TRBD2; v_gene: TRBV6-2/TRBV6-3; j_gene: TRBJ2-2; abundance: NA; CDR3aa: CASYNTSGRRETGELFF; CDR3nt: TGTGCCAGTTACAATACTAGCGGGAGGCGTGAGACCGGGGAGCTGTTTTTT
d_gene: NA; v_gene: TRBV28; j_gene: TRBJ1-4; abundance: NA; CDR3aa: CASSLLAWAANEKLFF; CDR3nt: TGTGCCAGCAGTTTATTAGCCTGGGCAGCTAATGAAAAACTGTTTTTT
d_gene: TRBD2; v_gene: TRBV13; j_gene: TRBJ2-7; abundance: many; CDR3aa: CASSQRTSQRSYEQYF; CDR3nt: TGTGCCAGCAGCCAGCGGACTAGTCAGAGGTCCTACGAGCAGTACTTC
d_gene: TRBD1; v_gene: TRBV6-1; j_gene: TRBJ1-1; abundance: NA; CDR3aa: CASSARQGGRTEAFF; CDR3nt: TGTGCCAGCAGTGCCCGACAGGGGGGAAGAACTGAAGCTTTCTTT
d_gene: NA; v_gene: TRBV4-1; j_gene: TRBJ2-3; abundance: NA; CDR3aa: CASSPTRGGESTDMQYF; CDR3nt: TGCGCCAGCAGCCCTACCAGGGGCGGGGAAAGCACAGATATGCAGTATTTT
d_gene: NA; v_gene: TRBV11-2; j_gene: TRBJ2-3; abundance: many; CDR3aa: CASAGNWVTDTQYF; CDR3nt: TGTGCCAGCGCAGGGAACTGGGTCACAGATACGCAGTATTTT
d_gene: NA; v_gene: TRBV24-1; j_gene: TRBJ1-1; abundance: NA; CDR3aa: CATSDLRQGYGMNTEAFF; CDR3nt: TGTGCCACCAGTGATTTACGGCAGGGGTACGGAATGAACACTGAAGCTTTCTTT
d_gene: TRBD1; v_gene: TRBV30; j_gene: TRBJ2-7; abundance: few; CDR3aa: CAWNPGQGKNEQYF; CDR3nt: TGTGCCTGGAATCCGGGACAGGGGAAGAACGAGCAGTACTTC
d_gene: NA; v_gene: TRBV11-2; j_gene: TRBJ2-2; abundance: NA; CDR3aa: CASSATLLNTRELFF; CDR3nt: TGTGCCAGCAGCGCCACCTTGTTGAACACCCGGGAGCTGTTTTTT
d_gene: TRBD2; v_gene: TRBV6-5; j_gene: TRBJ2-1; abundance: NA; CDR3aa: CASSYASGYTMGEQFF; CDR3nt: TGTGCCAGCAGTTACGCTAGCGGGTATACCATGGGTGAGCAGTTCTTC
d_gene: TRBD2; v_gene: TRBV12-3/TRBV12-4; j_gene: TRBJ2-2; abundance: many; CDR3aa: CASSLWVAGGTNTGELFF; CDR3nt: TGTGCCAGCAGTTTGTGGGTAGCGGGAGGAACTAACACCGGGGAGCTGTTTTTT
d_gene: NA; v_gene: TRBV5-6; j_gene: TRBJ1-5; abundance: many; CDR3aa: CASSSDSNQPQHF; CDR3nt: TGTGCCAGCAGTTCCGACAGCAATCAGCCCCAGCATTTT
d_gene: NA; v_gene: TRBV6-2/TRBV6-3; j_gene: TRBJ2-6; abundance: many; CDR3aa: CASSYTISGANVLTF; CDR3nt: TGTGCCAGCAGTTACACCATCTCTGGGGCCAACGTCCTGACTTTC
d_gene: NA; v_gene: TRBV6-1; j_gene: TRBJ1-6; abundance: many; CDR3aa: CASSDGGTNSPLHF; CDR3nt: TGTGCCAGCAGTGATGGAGGGACTAATTCACCCCTCCACTTT
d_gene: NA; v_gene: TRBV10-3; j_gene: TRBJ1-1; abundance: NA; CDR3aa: CAIGAGQENTEAFF; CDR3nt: TGTGCCATCGGTGCGGGGCAGGAGAACACTGAAGCTTTCTTT
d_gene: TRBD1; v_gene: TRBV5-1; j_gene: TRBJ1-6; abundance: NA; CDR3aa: CASSWGQAYNSHLHF; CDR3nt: TGCGCCAGCAGCTGGGGACAGGCGTATAATTCACACCTCCACTTT
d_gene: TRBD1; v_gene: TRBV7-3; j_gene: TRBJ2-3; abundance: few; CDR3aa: CASSSQGATDTQYF; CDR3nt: TGCGCCAGCAGTTCACAGGGGGCAACAGATACGCAGTATTTT
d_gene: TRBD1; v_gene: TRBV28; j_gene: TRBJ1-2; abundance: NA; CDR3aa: CASSWRDRGGGYTF; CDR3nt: TGTGCCAGCAGTTGGCGGGACAGGGGAGGGGGCTACACCTTC
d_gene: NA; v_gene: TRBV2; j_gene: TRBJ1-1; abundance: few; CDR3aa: CASSVDTEAFF; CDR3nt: TGTGCCAGCAGTGTGGACACTGAAGCTTTCTTT
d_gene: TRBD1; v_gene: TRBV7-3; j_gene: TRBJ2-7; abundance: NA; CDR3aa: CASSLDRFYEQYF; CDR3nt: TGTGCCAGCAGCCTGGACAGGTTCTACGAGCAGTACTTC
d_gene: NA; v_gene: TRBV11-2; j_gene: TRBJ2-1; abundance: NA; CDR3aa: CAGSGDRTKNNEQFF; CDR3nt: TGTGCCGGCAGCGGTGACAGGACTAAAAATAATGAGCAGTTCTTC
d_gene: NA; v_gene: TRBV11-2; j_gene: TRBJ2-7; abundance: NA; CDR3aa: CASSQVENRTTAKEQYF; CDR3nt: TGTGCCAGCAGCCAAGTGGAGAACCGGACAACGGCCAAAGAGCAGTACTTC